This T cell receptor (beta chain) was captured by sequencing in a study of T cell changes during pregnancy in multiple sclerosis. Sequencing used immunoSEQ multiplex PCR; TCRdb keeps in-frame clones, though not all of them. The table records about 24,000 clones, 86% of them present only once. Germline assignment: CDR1 SGHVS and CDR2 FNYEAQ. With 6 bases removed from V and 2 bases from J, the gap between germline ends came to 10 bases. The CDR3 spans 13 residues. The input for sequencing was CD8+ T cells from peripheral blood mononuclear cells, taken in the first trimester of pregnancy. This TCR was sampled from a female donor in good health, enrolled as a control in a pregnancy study. The V and J genes are TRBV7-6 and TRBJ2-5, with D uncertain. The CDR3 DNA reads as TGTGCCAGCAGTTTGGGCCTTCAAGAGACCCAGTACTTC. This translates into CASSLGLQETQYF.